The clone carrying this TCR beta chain was seen at least ten times. The ends lost 1 base at V and 5 bases at J; junction bases unmatched: 5. The CDR3 covers 15 residues. CDR1 and CDR2 (germline): SGHAT, FQDESV (reference sequence). The sample originates from a study of tumor-infiltrating lymphocytes in primary liver carcinoma. Total RNA amounting to 500 ng was the source from which TCR beta cDNA was made with a constant-region primer. Three nested multiplex PCR rounds, a slightly modified ARM-PCR method, built the TCR beta libraries. With TRBV1-TRBV30 forward primers and a C-beta reverse primer, the first two PCR rounds were run for 10 cycles each. TCRdb reprocessed the multiplex PCR reads with MiXCR, giving one entry per CDR3 protein. The data show 150,000 to 200,000 distinct CDR3 sequences, about 60% seen once. Blood RNA came from unsorted whole blood; germline DNA was also extracted.

The sequencing input was peripheral blood. V and J are TRBV11-1 and TRBJ2-1; 7 bases map to TRBD2. The TCR sequence derives from a man in his forties or fifties with primary liver carcinoma and hepatitis B virus infection. The CDR3 DNA reads TGTGCCAGCAGCTTAGAAGGCGGGAGTCACAATGAGCAGTTCTTC. It translates to CASSLEGGSHNEQFF.